This TCR beta chain stems from a study of blood T cell repertoires in COVID-19. J was trimmed by 4 bases and V by 4 bases; bases with no gene match: 8. Germline CDR1 is SGHRS and CDR2 is YFSETQ. The length of the CDR3 is 16 residues. Here immunoSEQ multiplex PCR was the method, and the copy in TCRdb shows in-frame clones only, minus some. The sample has about 190,000 clones; approximately 91% are singletons. Sequencing was carried out using peripheral blood. The source of this sequence is a man in his forties or fifties with acute or convalescent COVID-19. This chain connects TRBV5-1 to TRBJ2-6, with 7 bases matching TRBD1. The CDR3 here is CASSPDGTAGANVLTF. The CDR3, as DNA: TGCGCCAGCAGCCCGGATGGGACAGCCGGGGCCAACGTCCTGACTTTC.